This TCR beta chain came from a study of blood T cell repertoires in COVID-19. Germline V gene data show CDR1 as LNHDA and CDR2 as SQIVND (reference sequence). The CDR3 loop spans 15 amino acids. Trimming at V came to 7 bases and at J to 2 bases, leaving 9 bases not matched to a gene. The study recruited people aged roughly 18 to 100 years across about two dozen US areas. TCRdb's copy holds only in-frame clones and misses some; the assay was immunoSEQ multiplex PCR. The sample has around 430,000 clones, approximately 87% seen once; the top ten hold 10%. The receptor was derived from a woman aged 45-65 years who had recovered from COVID-19. The rearrangement uses TRBV19 and TRBJ1-2; the match to TRBD1 covers 8 bases. The sequenced material came from PBMCs or T cells enriched from blood (not recorded which). The CDR3 region has the DNA TGTGCCAGTAACCCGACGACAGGGGCAAACTATGGCTACACCTTC. Its protein is CASNPTTGANYGYTF.